Detailed here is one T cell receptor (beta chain). The antigen remains undetermined. This CDR3 has 12 amino acids. Germline CDR1 SEHNR, CDR2 FQNEAQ (reference sequence). Trimming left V 2 bases short and J 9 bases short, with 11 bases between. This sample was taken from a study of neurological immune-mediated disorders. Sample time point: longitudinal time-point 1 (baseline). Study outcomes and limitations: The greatest TCR clonal expansion occurred in HTLV-1-associated myelopathy and the least in multiple sclerosis, which fell below healthy controls. None of the CDR3 amino acid sequences of expanded clones were shared across subjects, and this suggested private repertoires in all groups.

Each CDR3 protein gets one entry after TCRdb re-called the 5' RACE reads with MiXCR. The table lists tens of thousands of distinct CDR3 sequences, around 13% of them singletons, with 4.5% to 5.5% in the top ten. The receptor was isolated from a female donor with HTLV-1-associated myelopathy (HAM/TSP). The rearrangement links TRBV7-9 to TRBJ2-7, with D unresolved. The specimen was PBMCs. The CDR3 is CASSLPLSVQYF. The CDR3 DNA is TGTGCCAGCAGCTTACCACTGAGCGTGCAGTACTTC. Looking up the rest from reference TRBV7-9 and TRBJ2-7 gives the full variable domain: DTGVSQNPRHKITKRGQNVTFRCDPISEHNRLYWYRQTLGQGPEFLTYFQNEAQLEKSRLLSDRFSAERPKGSFSTLEIQRTEQGDSAMYLCASSLPLSVQYFGPGTRLTVT.